The 32 T cell receptor beta chains presented below share a single source sample, sequenced in a study of post-analysis software for immune sequencing data. Sequencing libraries made from TCR beta cDNA carried unique molecular identifiers. TCRdb re-analysed the PCR reads in MiXCR, keeping a single row per CDR3 protein. The table shows 160,000 or so distinct CDR3 sequences, with 35% to 40% occurring only once. The sample here was blood, taken after autologous hematopoietic stem cell transplantation. The origin of the receptors is a girl aged 5 to 17 with multiple sclerosis.

The genes are TRBV29-1 and TRBJ2-7, with D maybe TRBD2 (5 bases). Between the trimmed V and J ends, which lost 7 bases and 2 bases, there was a span of 15 bases. The CDR3 runs 13 residues. Germline-derived CDR1 and CDR2 are SQVTM and ANQGSEA. The CDR3, as DNA: TGCAGCGCAAGGACTCTTTTCGCCTACGAGCAGTACTTC. It specifies CSARTLFAYEQYF.

A few counts support this clonotype. The gene calls are TRBV18 and TRBJ2-1; TRBD2 might be the D (5 bases). V lost 3 bases and J lost 7, with 7 bases in between. CDR1 KGHSH and CDR2 LQKENI come from the germline V gene. The CDR3 has 12 amino acids. The CDR3 DNA reads as TGTGCCAGCTCACCCACGGGGAATGAGCAGTTCTTC. The encoded protein is CASSPTGNEQFF.

This clonotype was picked up a small number of times. V gene TRBV20-1 combines with J gene TRBJ1-6; 9 nucleotides agree with TRBD1. V was clipped by 1 base and J by 9 bases; unmatched bases: 4. The germline V gene encodes CDR1 DFQATT and CDR2 SNEGSKA (reference sequence). CDR3 length equals 14 residues. The CDR3 bases are TGCAGTGCTAGAGTGGGGACAGGGCGTTCACCCCTCCACTTT. It codes for CSARVGTGRSPLHF.

V usage is TRBV5-1 and J usage is TRBJ2-7; no reliable D call. CDR3 length: 14 amino acids. Trimming cost V 0 bases and J 3 bases, with 10 bases left between them. Germline assignment: CDR1 SGHRS and CDR2 YFSETQ. The CDR3 here is CASSLETDIYEQYF. DNA for the CDR3: TGCGCCAGCAGCTTGGAAACCGACATCTACGAGCAGTACTTC.

This clonotype was found a few times. The CDR3 is CASSQDPGARGDTQYF. The CDR3 DNA follows: TGCGCCAGCAGCCAAGATCCAGGGGCCAGAGGAGATACGCAGTATTTT. The chain is built from TRBV4-3 and TRBJ2-3; possible D gene TRBD1, 6 bases. The CDR3 totals 16 residues. With 0 bases removed from V and 5 bases from J, the gap between germline ends came to 15 bases. Per germline, CDR1 LGHNA and CDR2 YSLEER.

V gene TRBV7-9 combines with J gene TRBJ2-1; 8 nucleotides agree with TRBD2. With V trimmed by 4 bases and J by 6 bases, 14 bases remained unmatched. Germline loops: CDR1 SEHNR, CDR2 FQNEAQ (reference sequence). The CDR3 covers 17 residues. CDR3 sequence: CASSSKRVSGIANEQFF. In DNA form, the CDR3 reads TGTGCCAGCAGCTCCAAGAGAGTTAGCGGGATTGCCAATGAGCAGTTCTTC.

This chain links TRBV12-3 or TRBV12-4 with TRBJ2-5, with 9 bases that match TRBD2. V trimming: 5 bases; J trimming: 5 bases; junction bases outside the gene matches: 6. This CDR3 comprises 14 residues. CDR3 in amino acids: CASSRAGGWETQYF. For the CDR3, the DNA is TGTGCCAGCAGTCGAGCGGGGGGCTGGGAGACCCAGTACTTC.

The chain couples TRBV20-1 to TRBJ1-6; D possibly corresponds to TRBD1 (5 bases). Between the trimmed V and J ends, which lost 7 bases and 7 bases, there was a span of 17 bases. The V gene's germline CDR1 is DFQATT and CDR2 SNEGSKA (reference sequence). The CDR3 consists of 14 residues. The CDR3, as DNA: TGCAGTGTTCTAACCGGGACGGAGAATTCACCCCTCCACTTT. Translated: CSVLTGTENSPLHF.

The rearrangement uses TRBV12-3 or TRBV12-4 and TRBJ2-3; D is undetermined. The CDR3 contains 13 residues. V dropped 6 bases and J dropped 2 bases, with 9 bases sitting between them. CDR3 sequence (DNA): TGTGCCAGCAGCCCCAGGAACACAGATACGCAGTATTTT. As protein: CASSPRNTDTQYF.

This clonotype was seen once. This chain uses TRBV4-2 with TRBJ2-1; TRBD1 might be the D (5 bases). Germline-derived CDR1 and CDR2 are LGHNA and YNFKEQ. The CDR3 length is 14 residues. Trimming shortened V by 3 bases and J by 8 bases, and 14 bases separated the two germline ends. DNA for the CDR3: TGTGCCAGCAGCCAGGGTGCAGGGATTCATGAGCAGTTCTTC. Translation: CASSQGAGIHEQFF.

Only a few counts were recorded for this clonotype. The chain couples TRBV20-1 to TRBJ1-6; D not resolved. In germline, CDR1 is DFQATT, CDR2 SNEGSKA (reference sequence). Trimming left V 3 bases short and J 7 bases short, with 13 bases between. This CDR3 has 14 residues. The CDR3 nucleotides read TGCAGTGCTAGTCGGCCTTCGCGCAATTCACCCCTCCACTTT. It specifies CSASRPSRNSPLHF.

Worth noting for this clonotype: One junction end does not reproduce the germline sequence, and a read error may be involved. V and J are TRBV3-1 and TRBJ2-5; D perhaps matches TRBD1 (5 bases). CDR1 and CDR2 (germline): LGHDT, YNNKEL (reference sequence). The CDR3 has 17 residues. This CDR3 reads CASSQGAGPGYQETQDF. CDR3 nucleotides: TGTGCCAGCAGCCAAGGGGCAGGGCCCGGGTACCAAGAGACCCAGGACTTC.

This rearrangement joins TRBV28 to TRBJ2-1; 11 nucleotides match TRBD1. CDR3 length: 15 amino acids. Trimming at V came to 6 bases and at J to 4 bases, leaving 5 bases not matched to a gene. Germline assignment: CDR1 MDHEN and CDR2 SYDVKM. The CDR3 loop is CASRPGDRGYNEQFF. In nucleotides, the CDR3 is TGTGCCAGCAGGCCAGGGGACAGGGGGTACAATGAGCAGTTCTTC.

This clonotype was observed a handful of times. The chain links TRBV10-1 to TRBJ2-7; D is perhaps TRBD1 or TRBD2 (5 bases each). The germline CDR1 and CDR2 sequences are WNHNN and SYGVQD (reference sequence). The CDR3 is 12 amino acids. The V end lost 8 bases, the J end lost 2 bases, and 10 bases lay between the germline ends. CDR3 DNA sequence: TGCGCCAGCTCCGGGACCCCCTACGAGCAGTACTTC. The encoded protein is CASSGTPYEQYF.

The J gene is TRBJ1-4, the V gene TRBV7-2, with no clear D. Germline loops: CDR1 SGHTA, CDR2 FQGNSA. Trimming took off 1 base at V and 5 bases at J, with 20 bases between the two ends. This CDR3 contains 18 residues. This chain's CDR3 is CASSLVGVTANLNEKLFF. The CDR3 nucleotides read TGTGCCAGCAGCTTAGTCGGGGTGACCGCTAACTTGAATGAAAAACTGTTTTTT.

This clonotype showed up just a few times. The genes are TRBV30 and TRBJ2-7; D uncertain. This CDR3 has 14 residues. Between the trimmed V and J ends, which lost 4 bases and 4 bases, there was a span of 17 bases. Germline-derived CDR1 and CDR2 are GTSNPN and SVGIG (reference sequence). The CDR3: CAWTKDLDTYEQYF. The DNA for the CDR3 is TGTGCCTGGACCAAGGACCTGGATACTTACGAGCAGTACTTC.

The V gene is TRBV12-3 or TRBV12-4, the J gene TRBJ2-1, with D possibly being TRBD1 (5 bases). Trimming left V 8 bases short and J 8 bases short, with 13 bases between. This CDR3 is 12 amino acids long. As DNA, the CDR3 is TGTGCCAGCGGTTGGGGCTTCTATGAGCAGTTCTTC. This translates into CASGWGFYEQFF.

This rearrangement joins TRBV20-1 to TRBJ2-7; D is unclear. The V end was cut by 3 bases, the J end by 3 bases, with 12 bases between. In germline, CDR1 is DFQATT, CDR2 SNEGSKA (reference sequence). The length of the CDR3 is 13 residues. CDR3 residues: CSASTYGNYEQYF. CDR3 coding DNA: TGCAGTGCTAGTACGTACGGAAACTACGAGCAGTACTTC.

There are a few counts of this clonotype. The CDR3 region has the DNA TGTGCCAGCAGTTACGGGACTAGCGGGAGGGTAGATACGCAGTATTTT. It encodes CASSYGTSGRVDTQYF. The J gene is TRBJ2-3, the V gene TRBV6-5; 16 nucleotides match TRBD2. CDR3 size: 16 residues. Trimming at V came to 2 bases and at J to 5 bases, leaving 1 base not matched to a gene. Germline V gives CDR1 MNHEY, CDR2 SVGAGI.

The V and J genes are TRBV20-1 and TRBJ1-5; 11 nucleotides line up with TRBD1. Germline CDR1 DFQATT, CDR2 SNEGSKA (reference sequence). The V and J ends lost 1 base and 7 bases, in that order; junction bases with no gene match: 9. The CDR3 runs 16 residues. The CDR3 protein is CSARADRGRVEQPQHF. The CDR3 bases are TGCAGTGCTAGAGCGGACAGGGGGCGCGTTGAGCAGCCCCAGCATTTT.

This clonotype was seen a handful of times. V is TRBV30 and J is TRBJ1-5; 7 nucleotides line up with TRBD1. Germline V gene lookup returns CDR1 GTSNPN and CDR2 SVGIG (reference sequence). V shed 0 bases and J 6 bases; nucleotides not matched to a gene: 5. CDR3 length equals 14 residues. The CDR3 DNA follows: TGTGCCTGGAGTGTAGTAGGGGGCAGTCAGCCCCAGCATTTT. This translates into CAWSVVGGSQPQHF.

This clonotype was seen more than once but under ten times. This chain links TRBV28 with TRBJ2-4, with TRBD2 identical over 7 bases. The V gene end was trimmed by 5 bases and the J gene end by 13 bases; junction bases not matched to a gene: 11. This CDR3 region has 13 residues. Germline V gene lookup returns CDR1 MDHEN and CDR2 SYDVKM. CDR3 DNA sequence: TGTGCCAGCAGTCAAGCGGGGCCTTGGGAGCAGTACTTC. Translating it yields CASSQAGPWEQYF.

This clonotype has just a few counts. The chain combines TRBV20-1 with TRBJ1-2; 8 nucleotides agree with TRBD1. With 3 bases clipped from V and 2 bases from J, the junction kept 2 bases outside the gene matches. This CDR3 spans 13 amino acids. The germline CDR1 and CDR2 sequences are DFQATT and SNEGSKA (reference sequence). The CDR3 loop reads CSARRTGNYGYTF. The CDR3 nucleotides read TGCAGTGCTAGGAGGACAGGGAACTATGGCTACACCTTC.

The genes are TRBV24-1 and TRBJ2-7, with D uncertain. There are 16 residues in the CDR3. V was clipped by 2 bases and J by 2 bases, with 15 bases between them. Germline-derived CDR1 and CDR2 are KGHDR and SFDVKD. In nucleotides, the CDR3 is TGTGCCACCAGTGATTCCCTCGGACCTCGCCCCTACGAGCAGTACTTC. As protein: CATSDSLGPRPYEQYF.

V is TRBV6-1 and J is TRBJ2-3; D is undetermined. CDR1 MNHNS and CDR2 SASEGT come from the germline V gene. CDR3 length: 11 amino acids. The ends were cut back, 8 bases at V and 0 bases at J, with 3 bases in the middle. CDR3 sequence reads: CASQSTDTQYF. The CDR3 coding sequence is TGTGCCAGCCAGAGCACAGATACGCAGTATTTT.

This clonotype has only a few counts. V is TRBV5-5 and J is TRBJ2-7; D is perhaps TRBD1 (6 bases). Germline values: CDR1 SGHKS, CDR2 YYEKEE (reference sequence). This CDR3 has 16 amino acids. The germline V and J ends were trimmed by 0 bases and 5 bases, with 18 bases remaining between them. The CDR3 sequence: CASSLGEMAGVHEQYF. In nucleotides, the CDR3 is TGTGCCAGCAGCTTGGGGGAGATGGCAGGGGTGCACGAGCAGTACTTC. The complete variable domain, with remaining parts taken from reference TRBV5-5 and TRBJ2-7, reads DAGVTQSPTHLIKTRGQQVTLRCSPISGHKSVSWYQQVLGQGPQFIFQYYEKEERGRGNFPDRFSARQFPNYSSELNVNALLLGDSALYLCASSLGEMAGVHEQYFGPGTRLTVT.

This clonotype has a count of ten or more. The rearrangement joins TRBV20-1 to TRBJ2-7, with D maybe TRBD2 (6 bases). This CDR3 is built from 16 residues. Germline-derived CDR1 and CDR2 are DFQATT and SNEGSKA (reference sequence). The V end lost 5 bases, the J end lost 6 bases, and 26 bases lay between the germline ends. The CDR3, as DNA: TGCAGTGCTCACCTGAGCTCGGGAGATCCTTCGGTCGAGCAGTACTTC. Translation gives CSAHLSSGDPSVEQYF.

The chain has TRBV12-3 or TRBV12-4 and TRBJ2-7, with 10 bases aligning to TRBD2. V gave up 5 bases and J gave up 0 bases; unmatched junction bases: 10. The CDR3 is 17 residues long. The CDR3 here is CASSRPGLANSSYEQYF. The CDR3 nucleotides read TGTGCCAGCAGTAGACCGGGACTAGCGAACAGCTCCTACGAGCAGTACTTC.

This clonotype was recorded only once. V and J are TRBV6-5 and TRBJ2-1; 8 bases agree with TRBD1. The germline V gene encodes CDR1 MNHEY and CDR2 SVGAGI. V shed 5 bases, J shed 8 bases, and the junction held 5 bases outside the gene matches. This CDR3 region has 13 residues. DNA for the CDR3: TGTGCCAGCAGTGGAACAGGGGGGTATGAGCAGTTCTTC. The encoded protein is CASSGTGGYEQFF.

There are a few counts of this clonotype. The rearrangement links TRBV5-1 to TRBJ2-1; TRBD2 matches 7 bases. The germline V gene encodes CDR1 SGHRS and CDR2 YFSETQ. There are 19 residues in the CDR3. V lost 2 bases, J lost 0 bases, and 14 bases stayed unmatched. CDR3 loop: CASSFYPIGSSGSYNEQFF. The CDR3 bases are TGCGCCAGCAGCTTCTACCCAATTGGGTCTAGCGGCTCCTACAATGAGCAGTTCTTC.

This clonotype was picked up a small number of times. The chain carries TRBV10-3 and TRBJ1-6; 10 bases agree with TRBD1. Unmatched junction bases numbered 5, after V lost 8 bases and J lost 10 bases. Germline V CDR1 and CDR2: ENHRY, SYGVKD. The CDR3 length is 13 residues. The CDR3 here is CAIQGTGDSPLHF. The CDR3 coding sequence is TGTGCCATCCAGGGGACAGGGGACTCACCCCTCCACTTT.

The chain recombines TRBV5-1 with TRBJ2-3; 13 bases line up with TRBD2. The germline V gene encodes CDR1 SGHRS and CDR2 YFSETQ. The CDR3 loop spans 16 amino acids. Trimming at V came to 7 bases and at J to 1 base, leaving 6 bases not matched to a gene. CDR3 nucleotide sequence: TGCGCCAGCGGCCACGGACTAGCGGGGGGCACAGATACGCAGTATTTT. Translating gives CASGHGLAGGTDTQYF.